This T cell receptor beta chain was captured by sequencing in a study of blood T cell repertoires in COVID-19. Produced via immunoSEQ multiplex PCR; TCRdb's table is partial and in-frame only. Among about 210,000 clones listed, about 89% were seen once. The V and J ends lost 3 bases and 3 bases, in that order; junction bases with no gene match: 5. This CDR3 region has 14 residues. The germline gives CDR1 SGDLS, CDR2 YYNGEE. Sequencing was done on a sample of peripheral blood. This chain links TRBV9 with TRBJ1-1, with 7 bases lining up with TRBD1. This receptor was identified in a woman between 40 and 55 years old with acute or convalescent COVID-19. CDR3 loop: CASSAADRDTEAFF. CDR3 DNA sequence: TGTGCCAGCAGCGCAGCAGACAGGGACACTGAAGCTTTCTTT.